These T cell receptor beta chains were read from a single sample in a study of T cell responses to AZD1222 COVID-19 vaccine. Profiled with immunoSEQ multiplex PCR; TCRdb holds only in-frame clones, not every one. The data show approximately 110,000 clones, with less than 90% seen just once and 3.5% to 4.5% held by the top ten. Sequenced material: peripheral blood, taken on day 0 of AZD1222 vaccination. The source of these receptors is an adult in good health. The conserved cysteine and the conserved F or W are not part of the CDR3 here. The D gene is left open where the match is weak.

>.|TRBJ1-2|TRBV24-1
ATSDFGFRTGYT
>TRBD1|TRBJ1-1|TRBV13
ASSLGKGASTEAF
>TRBD1|TRBJ1-2|TRBV11-2
ASSADGDSLLGYT
>.|TRBJ2-4|TRBV5-4
ASSEDSNIQY
>.|TRBJ1-4|TRBV19
ASSIGAQGNEKLF
>.|TRBJ1-5|TRBV19
ASSIEGYSNQPQH
>.|TRBJ1-2|TRBV18
ASSPSGGYT
>.|TRBJ1-6|TRBV4-3
ASSRQSIPSNRGPLH
>.|TRBJ2-1|TRBV21-1
ASSKKGPAAPYNEQF
>.|TRBJ1-2|TRBV6-5
ASSYLGFGYT
>TRBD1|TRBJ1-2|TRBV5-1
ASSAGQGDTNYGYT
>TRBD1|TRBJ1-1|TRBV24-1
ATSARTGLNTEAF
>TRBD1|TRBJ1-2|TRBV6-6
ASSPLGGDSNYGYT
>.|TRBJ2-7|TRBV10-3
AISESGPRYEQY
>TRBD1|TRBJ1-2|TRBV3-1/TRBV3-2
ASSHQQGSGYT
>.|TRBJ1-6|TRBV11-3
ASSTQDNSPLH
>TRBD1|TRBJ1-1|TRBV7-9
ASSLAGGKTEAF
>TRBD2|TRBJ2-7|TRBV6-5
ASGQRGGLEQY
>.|TRBJ1-2|TRBV29-1
SVYDYGYT
>.|TRBJ1-1|TRBV7-2
ASSLGGTWDTEAF
>TRBD1|TRBJ2-4|TRBV11-3
ASSRRTGDGAIQY
>TRBD1|TRBJ1-6|TRBV3-1/TRBV3-2
ASSQVRGQGNSPLH